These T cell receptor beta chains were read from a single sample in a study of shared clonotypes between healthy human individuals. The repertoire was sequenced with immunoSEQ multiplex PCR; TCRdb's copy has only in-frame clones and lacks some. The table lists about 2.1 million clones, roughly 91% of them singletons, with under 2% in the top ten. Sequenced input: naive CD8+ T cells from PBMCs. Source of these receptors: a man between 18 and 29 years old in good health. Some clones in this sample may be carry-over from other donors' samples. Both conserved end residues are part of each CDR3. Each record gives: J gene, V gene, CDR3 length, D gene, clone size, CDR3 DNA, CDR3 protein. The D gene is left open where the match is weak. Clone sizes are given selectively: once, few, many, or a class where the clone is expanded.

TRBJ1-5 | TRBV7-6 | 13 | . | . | TGTGCCAGCAGCTTAGCCGAAGGAAGGCCCCAGCATTTT | CASSLAEGRPQHF
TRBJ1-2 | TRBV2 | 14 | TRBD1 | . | TGTGCCAGCAGTGAATCCAGGGGGGACTATGGCTACACCTTC | CASSESRGDYGYTF
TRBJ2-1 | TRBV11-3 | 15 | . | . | TGTGCCAGCAGCGATGGCCGACATTCATACAATGAGCAGTTCTTC | CASSDGRHSYNEQFF
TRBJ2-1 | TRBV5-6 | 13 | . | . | TGTGCCAGCAGCTTGGAGTCGGGCAATGAGCAGTTCTTC | CASSLESGNEQFF
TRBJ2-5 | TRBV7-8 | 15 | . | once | TGTGCCAGCAGCTTAGTCACAGCAACACAAGAGACCCAGTACTTC | CASSLVTATQETQYF
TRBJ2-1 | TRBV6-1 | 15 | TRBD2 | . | TGTGCCAGCAGTGAAAACGGGGGGGGGTACAATGAGCAGTTCTTC | CASSENGGGYNEQFF
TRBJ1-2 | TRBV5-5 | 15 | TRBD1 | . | TGTGCCAGCAGCTTGGCAGGGGGCGGAAACTATGGCTACACCTTC | CASSLAGGGNYGYTF
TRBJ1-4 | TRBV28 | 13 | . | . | TGTGCCAGCAGTTTATCCGGGTCACTGGAACTGTTTTTT | CASSLSGSLELFF
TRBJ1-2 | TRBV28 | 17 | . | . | TGTGCCAGCAGTTTAATGGCTCAGGGACTGCTGGGCTATGGCTACACCTTC | CASSLMAQGLLGYGYTF
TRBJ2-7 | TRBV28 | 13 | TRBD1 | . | TGTGCCAGCATCCTGACAGGGGGCTACGAGCAGTACTTC | CASILTGGYEQYF
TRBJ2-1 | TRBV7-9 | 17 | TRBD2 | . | TGTGCCAGCAGCCTCGGCGTCACACTAGCGGGGGACAATGAGCAGTTCTTC | CASSLGVTLAGDNEQFF
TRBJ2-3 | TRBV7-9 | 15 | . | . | TGTGCCAGCAGGAAAACAGGGGACTCCACAGATACGCAGTATTTT | CASRKTGDSTDTQYF
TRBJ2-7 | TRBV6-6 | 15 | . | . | TGTGCCAGCAGGCCGGGGGCAGGGCCTTCCTACGAGCAGTACTTC | CASRPGAGPSYEQYF
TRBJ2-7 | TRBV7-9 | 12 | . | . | TGTGCCAGCAGCTTAGGATCCTACGAGCAGTACTTC | CASSLGSYEQYF
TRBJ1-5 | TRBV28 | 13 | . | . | TGTGCCAGCAGTGGCACGGCCCTTCAGCCCCAGCATTTT | CASSGTALQPQHF
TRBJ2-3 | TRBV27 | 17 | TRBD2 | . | TGTGCCAGCAGTTTTACCGGGACTAGCGGGAGCACAGATACGCAGTATTTT | CASSFTGTSGSTDTQYF
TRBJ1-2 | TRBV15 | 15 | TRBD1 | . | TGTGCCACCAGCAGAGAGGCAGGGGGCGACTATGGCTACACCTTC | CATSREAGGDYGYTF
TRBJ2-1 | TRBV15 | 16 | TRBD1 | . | TGTGCCACCAGCCCGGGTGACAGGGGTCTCTACAATGAGCAGTTCTTC | CATSPGDRGLYNEQFF
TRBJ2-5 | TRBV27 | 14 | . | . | TGTGCCAGCAGTCCCTTAGACGGCCAAGAGACCCAGTACTTC | CASSPLDGQETQYF
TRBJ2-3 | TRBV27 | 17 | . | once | TGTGCCAGCAGTCCCGTCGGGGCCCTAACACACACAGATACGCAGTATTTT | CASSPVGALTHTDTQYF
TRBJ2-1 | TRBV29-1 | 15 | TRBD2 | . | TGCAGCGTTATTGCTAGCGGGGGCTCCTACAATGAGCAGTTCTTC | CSVIASGGSYNEQFF
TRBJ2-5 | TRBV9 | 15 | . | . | TGTGCCAGCAGCTGGACAGCTACCAGGGAAGAGACCCAGTACTTC | CASSWTATREETQYF
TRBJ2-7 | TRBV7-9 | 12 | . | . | TGTGCCAGCAGCATTACTTGGGGCGAGCAGTACTTC | CASSITWGEQYF
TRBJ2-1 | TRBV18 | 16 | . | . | TGTGCCAGCTCGCCCATAGCGGAACCCACCTACAATGAGCAGTTCTTC | CASSPIAEPTYNEQFF
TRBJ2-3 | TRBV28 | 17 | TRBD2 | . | TGTGCCAGCAGCCGCCGACTAGCGGGCCTAGGTCGGGATACGCAGTATTTT | CASSRRLAGLGRDTQYF
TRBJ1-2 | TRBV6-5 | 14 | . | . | TGTGCCAGCAGTTACGTTCGTCAGGAGTATGGCTACACCTTC | CASSYVRQEYGYTF
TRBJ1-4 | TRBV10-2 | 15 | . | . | TGCGCCAGCAGTGAGTCAGGGACAACTAATGAAAAACTGTTTTTT | CASSESGTTNEKLFF
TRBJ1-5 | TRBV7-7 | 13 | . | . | TGTGCCAGCAGCCTAGACTTTAATCAGCCCCAGCATTTT | CASSLDFNQPQHF
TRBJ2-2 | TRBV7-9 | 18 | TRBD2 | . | TGTGCCAGCAGCTTAGAGCGTCGACTAGCGGGAGGTGACGGGGAGCTGTTTTTT | CASSLERRLAGGDGELFF
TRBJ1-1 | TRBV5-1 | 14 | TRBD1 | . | TGCGCCAGCAGCACCCGACAGGGGTCCACTGAAGCTTTCTTT | CASSTRQGSTEAFF
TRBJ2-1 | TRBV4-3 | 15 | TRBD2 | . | TGCGCTTCGGCGATGGGGACTAGCGTTTACAATGAGCAGTTCTTC | CASAMGTSVYNEQFF
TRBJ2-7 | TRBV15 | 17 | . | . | TGTGCCACCAGCAGAGATAGATTAGCGGAGGGAGACTACGAGCAGTACTTC | CATSRDRLAEGDYEQYF